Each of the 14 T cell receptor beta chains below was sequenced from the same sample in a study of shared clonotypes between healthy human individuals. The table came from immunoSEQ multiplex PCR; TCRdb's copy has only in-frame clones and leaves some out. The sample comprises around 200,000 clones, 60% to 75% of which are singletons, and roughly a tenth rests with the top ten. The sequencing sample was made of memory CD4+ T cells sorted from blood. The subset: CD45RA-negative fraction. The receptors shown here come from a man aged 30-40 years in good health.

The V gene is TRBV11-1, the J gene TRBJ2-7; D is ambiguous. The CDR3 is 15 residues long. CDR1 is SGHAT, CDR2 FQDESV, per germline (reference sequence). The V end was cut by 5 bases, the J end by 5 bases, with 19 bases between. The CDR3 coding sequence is TGTGCCAGCAGCCCGCGTGGGTTAAGGGCCGACGAGCAGTACTTC. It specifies CASSPRGLRADEQYF. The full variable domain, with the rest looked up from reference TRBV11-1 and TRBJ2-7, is EAEVAQSPRYKITEKSQAVAFWCDPISGHATLYWYRQILGQGPELLVQFQDESVVDDSQLPKDRFSAERLKGVDSTLKIQPAELGDSAMYLCASSPRGLRADEQYFGPGTRLTVT.

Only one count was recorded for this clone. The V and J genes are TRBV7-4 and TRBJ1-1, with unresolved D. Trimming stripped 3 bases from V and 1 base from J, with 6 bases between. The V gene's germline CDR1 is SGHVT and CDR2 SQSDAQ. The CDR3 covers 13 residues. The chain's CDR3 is CASSLEGNTEAFF. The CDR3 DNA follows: TGTGCCAGCAGCTTGGAGGGGAACACTGAAGCTTTCTTT.

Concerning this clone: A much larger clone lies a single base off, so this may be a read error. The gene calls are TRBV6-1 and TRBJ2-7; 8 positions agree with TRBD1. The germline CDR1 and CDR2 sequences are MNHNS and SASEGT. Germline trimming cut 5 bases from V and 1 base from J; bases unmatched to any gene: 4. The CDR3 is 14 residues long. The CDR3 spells CASSTGDRSYEQYF. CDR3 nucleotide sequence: TGTGCCAGCAGTACCGGGGACAGGTCCTACGAGCAGTACTTC.

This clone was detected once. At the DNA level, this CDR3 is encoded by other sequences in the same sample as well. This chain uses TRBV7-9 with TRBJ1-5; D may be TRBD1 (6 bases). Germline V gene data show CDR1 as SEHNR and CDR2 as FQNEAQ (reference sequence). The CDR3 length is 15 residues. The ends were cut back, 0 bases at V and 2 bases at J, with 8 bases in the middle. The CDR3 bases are TGTGCCAGCAGCTTAGCAGGGGGTGGCAATCAGCCCCAGCATTTT. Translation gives CASSLAGGGNQPQHF.

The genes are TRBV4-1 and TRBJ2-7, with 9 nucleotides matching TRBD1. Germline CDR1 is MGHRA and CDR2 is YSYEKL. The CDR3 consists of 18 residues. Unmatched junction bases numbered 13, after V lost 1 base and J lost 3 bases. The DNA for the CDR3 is TGCGCCAGCAGCCAAGGGACAGGGGACACCCTAGGGTACTACGAGCAGTACTTC. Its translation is CASSQGTGDTLGYYEQYF.

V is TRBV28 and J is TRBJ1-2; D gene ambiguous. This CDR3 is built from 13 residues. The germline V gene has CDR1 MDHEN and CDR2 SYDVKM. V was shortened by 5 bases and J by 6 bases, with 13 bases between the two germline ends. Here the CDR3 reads CASSLLTADGYTF. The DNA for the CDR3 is TGTGCCAGCAGTCTTCTGACCGCGGATGGCTACACCTTC.

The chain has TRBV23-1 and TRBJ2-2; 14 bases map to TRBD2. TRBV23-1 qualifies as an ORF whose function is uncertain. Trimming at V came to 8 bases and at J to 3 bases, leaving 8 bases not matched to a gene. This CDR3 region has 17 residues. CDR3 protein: CASGRLAGGEDTGELFF. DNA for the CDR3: TGCGCCAGCGGACGACTAGCGGGAGGGGAGGACACCGGGGAGCTGTTTTTT.

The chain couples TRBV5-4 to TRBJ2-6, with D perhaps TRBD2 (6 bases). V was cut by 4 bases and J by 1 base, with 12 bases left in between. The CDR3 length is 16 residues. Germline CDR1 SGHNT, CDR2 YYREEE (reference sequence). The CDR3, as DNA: TGTGCCAGCAGCCCCCGAGGGACTTCTGGGGCCAACGTCCTGACTTTC. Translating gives CASSPRGTSGANVLTF.

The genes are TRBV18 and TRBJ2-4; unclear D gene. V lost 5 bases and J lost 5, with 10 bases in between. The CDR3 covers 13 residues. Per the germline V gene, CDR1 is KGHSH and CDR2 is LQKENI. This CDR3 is CASSILRENIQYF. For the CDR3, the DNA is TGTGCCAGCTCAATCTTAAGGGAAAACATTCAGTACTTC.

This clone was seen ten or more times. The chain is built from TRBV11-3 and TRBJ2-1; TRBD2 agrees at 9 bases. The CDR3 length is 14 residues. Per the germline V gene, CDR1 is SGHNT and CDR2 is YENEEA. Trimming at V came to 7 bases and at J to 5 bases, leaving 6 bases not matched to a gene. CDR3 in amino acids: CASMAGGLDNEQFF. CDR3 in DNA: TGTGCCAGCATGGCGGGAGGGTTAGACAATGAGCAGTTCTTC.

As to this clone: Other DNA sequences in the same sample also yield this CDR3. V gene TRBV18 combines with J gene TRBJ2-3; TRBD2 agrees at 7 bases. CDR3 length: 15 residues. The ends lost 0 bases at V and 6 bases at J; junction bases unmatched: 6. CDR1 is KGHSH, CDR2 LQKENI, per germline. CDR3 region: CASSPPSGREDTQYF. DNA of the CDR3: TGTGCCAGCTCACCACCGTCAGGGAGGGAGGATACGCAGTATTTT.

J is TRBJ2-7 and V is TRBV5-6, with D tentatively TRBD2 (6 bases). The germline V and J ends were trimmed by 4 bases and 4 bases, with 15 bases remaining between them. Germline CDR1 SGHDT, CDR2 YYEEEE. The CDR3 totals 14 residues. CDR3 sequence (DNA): TGTGCCAGCAGCCCCCGGGCACGGGAGTACGAGCAGTACTTC. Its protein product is CASSPRAREYEQYF.

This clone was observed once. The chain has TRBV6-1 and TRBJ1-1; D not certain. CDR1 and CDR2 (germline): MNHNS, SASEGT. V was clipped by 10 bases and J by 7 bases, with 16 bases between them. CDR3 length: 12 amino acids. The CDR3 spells CAISQTTVEAFF. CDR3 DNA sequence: TGTGCCATCTCTCAAACCACGGTTGAAGCTTTCTTT.

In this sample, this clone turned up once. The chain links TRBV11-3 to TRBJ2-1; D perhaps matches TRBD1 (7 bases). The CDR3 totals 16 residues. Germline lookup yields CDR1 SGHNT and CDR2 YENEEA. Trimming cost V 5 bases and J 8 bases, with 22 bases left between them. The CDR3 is CASSHIGSGGGHEQFF. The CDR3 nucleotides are TGTGCCAGCAGCCACATTGGAAGCGGAGGGGGCCATGAGCAGTTCTTC. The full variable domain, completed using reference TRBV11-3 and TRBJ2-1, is EAGVVQSPRYKIIEKKQPVAFWCNPISGHNTLYWYLQNLGQGPELLIRYENEEAVDDSQLPKDRFSAERLKGVDSTLKIQPAELGDSAVYLCASSHIGSGGGHEQFFGPGTRLTVL.